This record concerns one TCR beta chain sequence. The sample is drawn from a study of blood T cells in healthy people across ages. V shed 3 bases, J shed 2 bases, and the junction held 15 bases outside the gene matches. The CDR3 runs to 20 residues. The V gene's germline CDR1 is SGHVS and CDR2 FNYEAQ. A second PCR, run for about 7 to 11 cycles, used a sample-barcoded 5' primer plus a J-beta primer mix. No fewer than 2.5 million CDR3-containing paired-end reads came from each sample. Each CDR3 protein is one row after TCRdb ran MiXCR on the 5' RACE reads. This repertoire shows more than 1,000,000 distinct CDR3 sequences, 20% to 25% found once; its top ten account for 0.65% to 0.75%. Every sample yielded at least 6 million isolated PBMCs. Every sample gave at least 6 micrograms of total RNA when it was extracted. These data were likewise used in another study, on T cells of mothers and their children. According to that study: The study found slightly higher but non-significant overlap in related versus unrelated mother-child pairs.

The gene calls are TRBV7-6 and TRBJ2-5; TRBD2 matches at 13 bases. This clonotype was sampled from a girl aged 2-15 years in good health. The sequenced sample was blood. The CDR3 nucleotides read TGTGCCAGCAGCTTTCCGTCGTTGGGGGGACTAGCGGGACCACAAGAGACCCAGTACTTC. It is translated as CASSFPSLGGLAGPQETQYF.